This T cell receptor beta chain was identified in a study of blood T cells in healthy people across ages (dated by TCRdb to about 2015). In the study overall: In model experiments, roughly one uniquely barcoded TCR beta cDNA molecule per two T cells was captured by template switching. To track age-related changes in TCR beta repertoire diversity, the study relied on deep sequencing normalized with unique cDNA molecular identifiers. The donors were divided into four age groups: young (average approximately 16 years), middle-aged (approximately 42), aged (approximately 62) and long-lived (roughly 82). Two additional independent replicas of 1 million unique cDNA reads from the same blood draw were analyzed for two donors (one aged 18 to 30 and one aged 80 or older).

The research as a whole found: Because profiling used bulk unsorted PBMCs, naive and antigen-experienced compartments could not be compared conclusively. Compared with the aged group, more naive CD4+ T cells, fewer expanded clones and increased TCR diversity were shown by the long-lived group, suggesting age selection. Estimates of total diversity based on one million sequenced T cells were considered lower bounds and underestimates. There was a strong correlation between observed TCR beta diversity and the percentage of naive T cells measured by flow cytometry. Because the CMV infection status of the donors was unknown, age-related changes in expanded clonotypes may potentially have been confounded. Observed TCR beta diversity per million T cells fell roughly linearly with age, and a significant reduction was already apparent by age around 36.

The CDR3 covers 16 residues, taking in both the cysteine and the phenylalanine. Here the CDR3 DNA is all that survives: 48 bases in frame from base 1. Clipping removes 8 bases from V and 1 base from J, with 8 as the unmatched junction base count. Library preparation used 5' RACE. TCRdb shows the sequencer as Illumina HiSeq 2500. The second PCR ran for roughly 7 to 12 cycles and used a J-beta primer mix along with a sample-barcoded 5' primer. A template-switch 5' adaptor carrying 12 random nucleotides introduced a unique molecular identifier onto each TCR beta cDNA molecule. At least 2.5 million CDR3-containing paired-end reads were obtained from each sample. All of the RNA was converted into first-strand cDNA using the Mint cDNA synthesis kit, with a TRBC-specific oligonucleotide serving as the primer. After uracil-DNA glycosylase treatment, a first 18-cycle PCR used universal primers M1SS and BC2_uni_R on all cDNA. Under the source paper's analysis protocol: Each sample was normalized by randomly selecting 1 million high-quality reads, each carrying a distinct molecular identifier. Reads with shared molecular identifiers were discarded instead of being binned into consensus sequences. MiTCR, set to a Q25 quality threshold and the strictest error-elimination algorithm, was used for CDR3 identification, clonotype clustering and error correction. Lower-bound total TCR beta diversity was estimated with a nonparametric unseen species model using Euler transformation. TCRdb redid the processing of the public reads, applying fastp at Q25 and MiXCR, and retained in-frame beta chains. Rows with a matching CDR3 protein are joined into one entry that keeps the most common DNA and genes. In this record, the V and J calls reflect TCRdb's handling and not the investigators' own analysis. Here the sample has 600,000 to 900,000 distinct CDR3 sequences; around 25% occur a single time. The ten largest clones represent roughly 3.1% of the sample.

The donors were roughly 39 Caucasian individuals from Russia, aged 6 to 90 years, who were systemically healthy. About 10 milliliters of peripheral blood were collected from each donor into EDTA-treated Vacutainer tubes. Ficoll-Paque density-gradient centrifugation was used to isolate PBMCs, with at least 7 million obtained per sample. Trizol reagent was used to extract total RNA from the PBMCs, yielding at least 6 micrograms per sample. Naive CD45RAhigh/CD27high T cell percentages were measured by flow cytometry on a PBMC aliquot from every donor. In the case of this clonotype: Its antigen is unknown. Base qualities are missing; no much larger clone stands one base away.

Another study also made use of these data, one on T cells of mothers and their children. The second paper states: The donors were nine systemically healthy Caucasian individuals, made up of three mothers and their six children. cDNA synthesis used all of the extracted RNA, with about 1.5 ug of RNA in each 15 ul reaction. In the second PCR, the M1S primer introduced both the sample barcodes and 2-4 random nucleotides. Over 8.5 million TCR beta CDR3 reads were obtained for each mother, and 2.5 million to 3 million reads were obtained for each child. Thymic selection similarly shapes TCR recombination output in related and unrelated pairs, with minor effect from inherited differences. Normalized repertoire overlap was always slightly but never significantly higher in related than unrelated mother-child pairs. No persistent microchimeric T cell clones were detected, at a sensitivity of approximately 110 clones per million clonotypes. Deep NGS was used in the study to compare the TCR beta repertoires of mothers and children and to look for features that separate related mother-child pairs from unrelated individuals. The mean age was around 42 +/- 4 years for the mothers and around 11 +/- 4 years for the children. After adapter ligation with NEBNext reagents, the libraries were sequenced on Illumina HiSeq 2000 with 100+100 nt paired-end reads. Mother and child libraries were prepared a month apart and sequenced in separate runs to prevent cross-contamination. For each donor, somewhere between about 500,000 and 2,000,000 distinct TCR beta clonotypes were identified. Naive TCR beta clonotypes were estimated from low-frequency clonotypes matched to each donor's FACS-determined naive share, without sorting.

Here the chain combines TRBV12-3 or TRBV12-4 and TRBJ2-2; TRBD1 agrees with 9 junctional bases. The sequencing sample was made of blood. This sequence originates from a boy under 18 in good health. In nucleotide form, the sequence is TGTGCCAGCGGGACAGGGAAGATCAAGAACACCGGGGAGCTGTTTTTT. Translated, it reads CASGTGKIKNTGELFF.